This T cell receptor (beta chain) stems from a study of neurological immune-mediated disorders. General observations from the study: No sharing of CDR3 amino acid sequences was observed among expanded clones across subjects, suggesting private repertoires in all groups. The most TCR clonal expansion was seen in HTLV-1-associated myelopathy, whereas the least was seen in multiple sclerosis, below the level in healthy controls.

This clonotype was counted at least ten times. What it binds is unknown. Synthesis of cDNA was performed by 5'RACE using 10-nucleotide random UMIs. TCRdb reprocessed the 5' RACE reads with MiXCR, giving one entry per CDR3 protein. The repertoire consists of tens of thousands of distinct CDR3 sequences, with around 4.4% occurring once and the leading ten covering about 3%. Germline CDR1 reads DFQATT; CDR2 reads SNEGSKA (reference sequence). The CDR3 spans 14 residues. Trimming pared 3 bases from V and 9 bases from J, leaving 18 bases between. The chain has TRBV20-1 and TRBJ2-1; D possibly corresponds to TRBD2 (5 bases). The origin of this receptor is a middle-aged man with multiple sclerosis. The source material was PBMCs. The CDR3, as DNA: TGCAGTGCTAGTGTTGGAGGATCTCCTGGTGAGCAGTTCTTC. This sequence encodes CSASVGGSPGEQFF.